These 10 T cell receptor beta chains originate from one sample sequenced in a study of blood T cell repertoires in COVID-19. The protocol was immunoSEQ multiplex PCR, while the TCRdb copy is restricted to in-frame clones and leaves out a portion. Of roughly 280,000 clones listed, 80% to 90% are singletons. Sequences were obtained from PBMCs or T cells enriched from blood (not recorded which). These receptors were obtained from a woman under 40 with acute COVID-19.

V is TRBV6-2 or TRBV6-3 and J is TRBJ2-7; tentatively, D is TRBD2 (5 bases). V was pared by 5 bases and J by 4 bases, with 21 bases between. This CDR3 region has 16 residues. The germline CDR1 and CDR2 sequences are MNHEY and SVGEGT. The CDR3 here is CASSPSGRLLGYEQYF. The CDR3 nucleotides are TGTGCCAGCAGTCCCTCGGGGAGACTTCTGGGTTACGAGCAGTACTTC.

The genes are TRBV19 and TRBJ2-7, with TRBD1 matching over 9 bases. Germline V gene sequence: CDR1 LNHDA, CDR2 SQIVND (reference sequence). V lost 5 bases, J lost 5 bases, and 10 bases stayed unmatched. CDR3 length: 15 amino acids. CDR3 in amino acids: CASSLGDRDLDEQYF. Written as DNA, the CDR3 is TGTGCCAGTAGTCTCGGGGACAGGGACCTCGACGAGCAGTACTTC.

The CDR3 sequence: CASSQETYNEQFF. CDR3 coding DNA: TGTGCCAGCAGCCAAGAGACTTACAATGAGCAGTTCTTC. V gene TRBV3-1 (or the pseudogene TRBV3-2) combines with J gene TRBJ2-1; D uncertain. CDR3 length: 13 residues. In germline, CDR1 is LGHDT, CDR2 YNNKEL (reference sequence). V lost 0 bases and J 4 bases, leaving 4 bases between the germline ends.

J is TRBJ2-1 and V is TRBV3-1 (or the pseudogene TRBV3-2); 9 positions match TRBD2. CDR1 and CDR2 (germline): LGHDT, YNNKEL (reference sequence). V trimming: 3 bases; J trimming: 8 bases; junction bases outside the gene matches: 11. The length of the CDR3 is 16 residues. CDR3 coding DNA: TGTGCCAGCAGCCAGTCGGCGGGAGGGGTCGGAGATGAGCAGTTCTTC. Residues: CASSQSAGGVGDEQFF.

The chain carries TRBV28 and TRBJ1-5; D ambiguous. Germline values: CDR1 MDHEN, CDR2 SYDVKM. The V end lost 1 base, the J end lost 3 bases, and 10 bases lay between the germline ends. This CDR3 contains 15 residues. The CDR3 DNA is TGTGCCAGCAGTTTATCTTCAGGTCCCAATCAGCCCCAGCATTTT. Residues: CASSLSSGPNQPQHF.

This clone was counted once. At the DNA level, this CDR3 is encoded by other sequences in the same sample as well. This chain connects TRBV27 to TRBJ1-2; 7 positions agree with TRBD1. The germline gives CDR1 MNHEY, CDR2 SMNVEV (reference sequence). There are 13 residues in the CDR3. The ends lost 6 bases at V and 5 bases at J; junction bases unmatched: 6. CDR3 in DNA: TGTGCCAGCAGCCCCGGGACAGTTTATGGCTACACCTTC. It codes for CASSPGTVYGYTF.

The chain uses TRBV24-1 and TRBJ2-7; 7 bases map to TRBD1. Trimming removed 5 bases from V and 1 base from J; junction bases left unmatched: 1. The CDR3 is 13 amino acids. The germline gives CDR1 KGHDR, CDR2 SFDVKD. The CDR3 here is CATSGDSSYEQYF. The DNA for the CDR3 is TGTGCCACCAGTGGGGACAGTTCCTACGAGCAGTACTTC.

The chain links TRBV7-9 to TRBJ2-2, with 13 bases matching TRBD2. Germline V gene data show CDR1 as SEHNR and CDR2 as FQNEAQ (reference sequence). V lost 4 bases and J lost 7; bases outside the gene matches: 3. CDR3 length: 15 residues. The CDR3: CASSSGLAGVGELFF. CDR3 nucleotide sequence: TGTGCCAGCAGCTCCGGACTAGCGGGAGTCGGGGAGCTGTTTTTT.

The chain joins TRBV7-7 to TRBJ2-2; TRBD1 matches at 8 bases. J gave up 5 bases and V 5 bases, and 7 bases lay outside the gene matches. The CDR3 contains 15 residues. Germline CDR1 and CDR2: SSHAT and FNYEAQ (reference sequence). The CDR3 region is CASSPGQEDTGELFF. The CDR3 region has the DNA TGTGCCAGCAGCCCGGGACAGGAAGATACCGGGGAGCTGTTTTTT.

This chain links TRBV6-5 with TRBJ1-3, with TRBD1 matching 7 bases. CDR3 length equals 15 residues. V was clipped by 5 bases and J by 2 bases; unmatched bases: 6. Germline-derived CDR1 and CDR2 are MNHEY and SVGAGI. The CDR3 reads CASSTNRGTGNTIYF. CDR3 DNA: TGTGCCAGCAGTACAAACAGGGGTACTGGAAACACCATATATTTT.